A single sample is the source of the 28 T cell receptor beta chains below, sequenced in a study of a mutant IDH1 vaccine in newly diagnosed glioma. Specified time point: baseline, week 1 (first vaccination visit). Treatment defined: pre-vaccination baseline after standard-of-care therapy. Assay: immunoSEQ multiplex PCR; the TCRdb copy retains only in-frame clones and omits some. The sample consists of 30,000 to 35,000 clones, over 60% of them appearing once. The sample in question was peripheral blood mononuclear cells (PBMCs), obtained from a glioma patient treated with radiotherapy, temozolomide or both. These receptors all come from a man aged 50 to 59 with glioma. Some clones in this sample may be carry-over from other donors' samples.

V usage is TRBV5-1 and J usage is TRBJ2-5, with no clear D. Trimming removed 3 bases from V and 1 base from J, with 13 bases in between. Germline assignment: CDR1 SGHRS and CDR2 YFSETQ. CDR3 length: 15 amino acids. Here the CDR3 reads CASSSNASPQETQYF. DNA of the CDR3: TGCGCCAGCAGCTCCAATGCTAGTCCCCAAGAGACCCAGTACTTC.

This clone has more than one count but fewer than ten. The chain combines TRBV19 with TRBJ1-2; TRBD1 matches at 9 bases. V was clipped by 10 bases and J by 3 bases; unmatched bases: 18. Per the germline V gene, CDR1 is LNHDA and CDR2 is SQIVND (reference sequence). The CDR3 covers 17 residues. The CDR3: CATQSGQGRVLDYGYTF. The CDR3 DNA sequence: TGTGCCACCCAGTCGGGACAGGGTAGAGTCCTTGACTATGGCTACACCTTC.

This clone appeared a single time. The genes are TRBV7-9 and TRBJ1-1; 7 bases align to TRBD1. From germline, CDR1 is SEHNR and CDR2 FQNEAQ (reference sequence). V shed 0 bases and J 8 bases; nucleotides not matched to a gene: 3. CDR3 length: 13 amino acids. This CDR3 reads CASSLAADREAFF. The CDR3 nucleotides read TGTGCCAGCAGCTTAGCGGCGGACAGGGAAGCTTTCTTT.

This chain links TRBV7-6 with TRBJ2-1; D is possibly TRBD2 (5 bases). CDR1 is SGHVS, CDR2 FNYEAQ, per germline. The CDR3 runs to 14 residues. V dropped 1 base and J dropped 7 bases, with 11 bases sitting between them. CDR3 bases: TGTGCCAGCAGCTTAGGTGGGAGTGGGAATGAGCAGTTCTTC. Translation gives CASSLGGSGNEQFF.

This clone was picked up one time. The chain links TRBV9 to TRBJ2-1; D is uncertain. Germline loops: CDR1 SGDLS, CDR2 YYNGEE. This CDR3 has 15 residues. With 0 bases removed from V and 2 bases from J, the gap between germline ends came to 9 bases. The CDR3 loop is CASSVERSPYNEQFF. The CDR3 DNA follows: TGTGCCAGCAGCGTAGAACGCAGCCCCTACAATGAGCAGTTCTTC.

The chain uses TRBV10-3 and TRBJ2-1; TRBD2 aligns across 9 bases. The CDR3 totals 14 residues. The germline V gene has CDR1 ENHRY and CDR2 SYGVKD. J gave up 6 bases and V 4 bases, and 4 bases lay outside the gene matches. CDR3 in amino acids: CAISASGGSNEQFF. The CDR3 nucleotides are TGTGCCATCAGTGCCAGCGGGGGGTCCAATGAGCAGTTCTTC.

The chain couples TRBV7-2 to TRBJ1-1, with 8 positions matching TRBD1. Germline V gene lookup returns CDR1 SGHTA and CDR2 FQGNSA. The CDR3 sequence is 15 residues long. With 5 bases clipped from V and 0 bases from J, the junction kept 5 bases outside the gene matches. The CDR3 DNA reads TGTGCCAGCAGCCTAGGACAGGGTTTGAACACTGAAGCTTTCTTT. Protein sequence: CASSLGQGLNTEAFF. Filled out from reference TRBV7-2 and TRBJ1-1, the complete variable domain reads GAGVSQSPSNKVTEKGKDVELRCDPISGHTALYWYRQSLGQGLEFLIYFQGNSAPDKSGLPSDRFSAERTGGSVSTLTIQRTQQEDSAVYLCASSLGQGLNTEAFFGQGTRLTVV.

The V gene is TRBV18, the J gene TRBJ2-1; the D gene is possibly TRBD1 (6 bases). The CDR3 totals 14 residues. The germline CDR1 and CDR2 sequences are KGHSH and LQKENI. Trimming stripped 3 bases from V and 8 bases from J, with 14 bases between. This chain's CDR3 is CASSPPSGVHEQFF. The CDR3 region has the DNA TGTGCCAGCTCACCGCCCTCAGGGGTCCATGAGCAGTTCTTC.

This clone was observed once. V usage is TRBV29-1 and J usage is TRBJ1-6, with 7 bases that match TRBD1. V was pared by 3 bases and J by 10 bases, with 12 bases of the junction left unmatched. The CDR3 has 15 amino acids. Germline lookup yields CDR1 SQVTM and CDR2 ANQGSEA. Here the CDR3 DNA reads TGCAGCGTTGAGCGCGGGGGACAGCAGGGCTCACCCCTCCACTTT. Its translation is CSVERGGQQGSPLHF.

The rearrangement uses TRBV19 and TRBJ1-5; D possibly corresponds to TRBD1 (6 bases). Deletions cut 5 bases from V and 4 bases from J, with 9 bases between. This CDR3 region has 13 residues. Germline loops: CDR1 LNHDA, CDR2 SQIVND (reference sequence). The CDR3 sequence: CASSLDRNQPQHF. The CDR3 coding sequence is TGTGCCAGTAGTCTCGACAGGAATCAGCCCCAGCATTTT.

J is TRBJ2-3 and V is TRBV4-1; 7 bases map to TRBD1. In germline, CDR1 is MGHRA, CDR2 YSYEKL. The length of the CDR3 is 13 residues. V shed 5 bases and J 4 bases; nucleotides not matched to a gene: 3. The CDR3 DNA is TGCGCCAGCAGCTCGACAGGGCCAGATACGCAGTATTTT. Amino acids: CASSSTGPDTQYF.

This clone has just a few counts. The chain's CDR3 is CASSFPEYEQYF. For the CDR3, the DNA is TGTGCCAGCAGCTTTCCGGAGTACGAGCAGTACTTC. V is TRBV7-2 and J is TRBJ2-7, with D hard to call. V lost 3 bases, J lost 4 bases, and 7 bases lay in between. The CDR3 contains 12 residues. Germline CDR1 reads SGHTA; CDR2 reads FQGNSA.

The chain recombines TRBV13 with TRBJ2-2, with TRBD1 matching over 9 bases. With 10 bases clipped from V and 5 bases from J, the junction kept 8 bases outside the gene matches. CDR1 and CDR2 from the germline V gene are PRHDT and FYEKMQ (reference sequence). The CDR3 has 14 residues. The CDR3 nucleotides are TGTGCCACCCGACAGGGGGGACTAACCGGGGAGCTGTTTTTT. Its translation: CATRQGGLTGELFF.

Written as DNA, the CDR3 is TGTGCCAGCAGTTACCGGGGATCGAACACTGAAGCTTTCTTT. It codes for CASSYRGSNTEAFF. The rearrangement links TRBV6-5 to TRBJ1-1; D remains unclear. CDR1 is MNHEY and CDR2 is SVGAGI in the germline V gene. Trimming shortened V by 2 bases and J by 1 base, and 8 bases separated the two germline ends. This CDR3 comprises 14 residues.

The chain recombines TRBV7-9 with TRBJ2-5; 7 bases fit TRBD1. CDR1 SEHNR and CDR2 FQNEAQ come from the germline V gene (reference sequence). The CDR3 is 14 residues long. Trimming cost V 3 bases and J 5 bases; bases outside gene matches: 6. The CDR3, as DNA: TGTGCCAGCAGCTTCCAACAGGGGTGGGAGACCCAGTACTTC. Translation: CASSFQQGWETQYF.

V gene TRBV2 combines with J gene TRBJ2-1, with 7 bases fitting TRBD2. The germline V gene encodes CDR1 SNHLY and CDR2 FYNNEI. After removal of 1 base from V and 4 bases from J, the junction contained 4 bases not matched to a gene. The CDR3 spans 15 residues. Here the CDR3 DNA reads TGTGCCAGCAGTGAAGGCGTCGGGGGGTACAATGAGCAGTTCTTC. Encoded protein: CASSEGVGGYNEQFF.

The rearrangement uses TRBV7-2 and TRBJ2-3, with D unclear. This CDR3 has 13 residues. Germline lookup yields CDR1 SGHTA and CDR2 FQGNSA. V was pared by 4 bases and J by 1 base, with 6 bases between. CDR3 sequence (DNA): TGTGCCAGCAGCTCCCAGGGCACAGATACGCAGTATTTT. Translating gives CASSSQGTDTQYF.

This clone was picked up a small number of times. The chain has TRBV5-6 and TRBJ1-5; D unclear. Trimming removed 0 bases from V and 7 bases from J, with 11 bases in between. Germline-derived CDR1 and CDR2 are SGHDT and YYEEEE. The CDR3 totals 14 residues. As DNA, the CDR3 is TGTGCCAGCAGCTTGGAAGGGATTAACCAGCCCCAGCATTTT. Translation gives CASSLEGINQPQHF.

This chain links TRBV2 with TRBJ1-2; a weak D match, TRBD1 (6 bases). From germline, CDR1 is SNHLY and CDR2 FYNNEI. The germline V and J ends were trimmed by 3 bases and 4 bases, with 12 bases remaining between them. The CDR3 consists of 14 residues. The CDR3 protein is CASSDRGVGYGYTF. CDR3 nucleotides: TGTGCCAGCAGTGACAGGGGAGTGGGCTATGGCTACACCTTC.

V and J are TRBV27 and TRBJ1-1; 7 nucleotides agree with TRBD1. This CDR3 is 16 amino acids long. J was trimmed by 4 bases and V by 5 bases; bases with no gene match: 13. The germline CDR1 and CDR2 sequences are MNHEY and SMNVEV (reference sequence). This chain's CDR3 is CASSPRDSIIITEAFF. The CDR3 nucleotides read TGTGCCAGCAGTCCCAGGGACAGTATAATTATCACTGAAGCTTTCTTT.

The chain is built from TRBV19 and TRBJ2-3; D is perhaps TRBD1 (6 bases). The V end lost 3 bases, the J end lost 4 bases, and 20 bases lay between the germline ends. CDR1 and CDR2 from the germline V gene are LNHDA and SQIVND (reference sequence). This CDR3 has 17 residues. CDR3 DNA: TGTGCCAGTAGTATGGCCTGGACAGTAAGGGACGCAGATACGCAGTATTTT. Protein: CASSMAWTVRDADTQYF.

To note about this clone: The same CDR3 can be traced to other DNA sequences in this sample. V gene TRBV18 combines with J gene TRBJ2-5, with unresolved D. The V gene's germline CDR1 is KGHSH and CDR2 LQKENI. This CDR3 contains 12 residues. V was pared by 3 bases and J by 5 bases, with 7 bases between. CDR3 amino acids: CASSPKGETQYF. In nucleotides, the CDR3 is TGTGCCAGCTCACCCAAAGGGGAGACCCAGTACTTC. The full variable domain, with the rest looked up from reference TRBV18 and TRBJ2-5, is NAGVMQNPRHLVRRRGQEARLRCSPMKGHSHVYWYRQLPEEGLKFMVYLQKENIIDESGMPKERFSAEFPKEGPSILRIQQVVRGDSAAYFCASSPKGETQYFGPGTRLLVL.

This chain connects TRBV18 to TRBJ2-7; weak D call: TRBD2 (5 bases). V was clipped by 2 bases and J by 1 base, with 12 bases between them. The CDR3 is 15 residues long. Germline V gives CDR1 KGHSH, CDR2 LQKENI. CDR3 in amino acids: CASSPGAAGSYEQYF. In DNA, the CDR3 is TGTGCCAGCTCACCAGGAGCGGCGGGTTCCTACGAGCAGTACTTC.

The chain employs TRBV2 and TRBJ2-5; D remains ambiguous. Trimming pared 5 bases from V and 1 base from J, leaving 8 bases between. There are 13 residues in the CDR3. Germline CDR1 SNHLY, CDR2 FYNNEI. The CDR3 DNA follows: TGTGCCAGCAGTCACAACGCCCAAGAGACCCAGTACTTC. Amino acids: CASSHNAQETQYF.

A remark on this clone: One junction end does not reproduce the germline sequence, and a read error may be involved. The DNA of the CDR3 is TGTGCCAGCAGTAAGGGGCCGGGACAGGGGGTATATTTT. Amino acids: CASSKGPGQGVYF. This sequence joins TRBV6-6 and TRBJ1-5; TRBD1 aligns across 11 bases. This CDR3 spans 13 amino acids. The germline CDR1 and CDR2 sequences are MNHNY and SVGAGI (reference sequence).

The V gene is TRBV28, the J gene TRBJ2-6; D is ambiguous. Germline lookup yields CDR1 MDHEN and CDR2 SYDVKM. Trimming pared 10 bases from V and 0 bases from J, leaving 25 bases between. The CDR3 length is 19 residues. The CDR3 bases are TGTGCCACCAAACCTATTTTGGGGTTTAGATTCTCTGGGGCCAACGTCCTGACTTTC. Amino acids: CATKPILGFRFSGANVLTF.

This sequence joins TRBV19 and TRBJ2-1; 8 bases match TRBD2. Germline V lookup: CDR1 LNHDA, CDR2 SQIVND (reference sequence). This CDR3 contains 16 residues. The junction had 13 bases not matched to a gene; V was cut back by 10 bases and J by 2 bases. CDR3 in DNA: TGTGCCACAACCCCGGGGGGGGAGCAGGCCTACAATGAGCAGTTCTTC. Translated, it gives CATTPGGEQAYNEQFF.

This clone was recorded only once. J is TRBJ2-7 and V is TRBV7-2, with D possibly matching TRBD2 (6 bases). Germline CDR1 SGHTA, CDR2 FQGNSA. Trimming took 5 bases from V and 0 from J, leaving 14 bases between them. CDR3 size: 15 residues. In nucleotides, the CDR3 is TGTGCCAGCAGCAAAACGGGGGTTGACTCCTACGAGCAGTACTTC. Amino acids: CASSKTGVDSYEQYF.